This is a list of T cell receptor beta chains from one sample in a study of human T cells and chemical hapten exposure. TCRdb called the RACE reads again in MiXCR, with one record for every CDR3 protein. The sample records 300,000 to 450,000 distinct CDR3 sequences, around 5.5% being singletons. This material consisted of whole blood, taken in connection with sensitization to the hapten diphenylcyclopropenone (DPC). These receptors originate from a woman in her forties or fifties with alopecia areata. Some clones in this sample may be carry-over from other donors' samples. CDR3s include the opening cysteine and the closing phenylalanine or tryptophan. D genes are given only for firm matches. Rows may omit the clone size; those that give it use once, few, many or a size class.

NA	TRBV2	TRBJ1-5	few	CASSETSGNQPQHF	TGTGCCAGCAGTGAAACGAGTGGCAATCAGCCCCAGCATTTT
TRBD2	TRBV11-2	TRBJ2-3	many	CASSSGGLAGDTQYF	TGTGCCAGCAGCTCGGGTGGACTAGCGGGAGATACGCAGTATTTT
NA	TRBV28	TRBJ2-7	many	CASETGAYEQYF	TGTGCCAGCGAGACGGGGGCCTACGAGCAGTACTTC
TRBD1	TRBV12-3/TRBV12-4	TRBJ1-4	few	CASSQYRDRHEKLFF	TGTGCCAGCAGCCAATACCGGGACAGGCATGAAAAACTGTTTTTT
TRBD1	TRBV3-1	TRBJ1-5	few	CASSQGWTGAQHF	TGTGCCAGCAGCCAAGGCTGGACAGGAGCCCAGCATTTT
NA	TRBV2	TRBJ2-2	few	CASSEGGLNTGELFF	TGTGCCAGCAGTGAAGGGGGCCTTAACACCGGGGAGCTGTTTTTT
NA	TRBV12-3/TRBV12-4	TRBJ2-7	NA	CASSPPGRKQYF	TGTGCCAGCAGTCCCCCAGGGAGGAAGCAGTACTTC
TRBD1	TRBV18	TRBJ1-5	NA	CASSPGTGGTQPQHF	TGTGCCAGCTCACCAGGGACAGGGGGTACTCAGCCCCAGCATTTT
NA	TRBV7-9	TRBJ2-3	NA	CASSPPGLVADTQYF	TGTGCCAGCAGCCCGCCGGGACTCGTGGCAGATACGCAGTATTTT
TRBD1	TRBV5-1	TRBJ2-5	NA	CASSLGQGTVETQYF	TGCGCCAGCAGTTTGGGACAGGGGACTGTAGAGACCCAGTACTTC
NA	TRBV10-3	TRBJ2-7	NA	CAISESKKGTSAAEQYF	TGTGCCATCAGTGAGTCGAAGAAAGGGACTTCTGCCGCCGAGCAGTACTTC
TRBD1	TRBV3-1	TRBJ2-1	many	CASSRQTGGWNEQFF	TGTGCCAGCAGCCGCCAGACAGGGGGCTGGAATGAGCAGTTCTTC
NA	TRBV6-5	TRBJ1-6	many	CASSYSSGGSYNSPLHF	TGTGCCAGCAGTTACTCGTCGGGGGGCTCCTATAATTCACCCCTCCACTTT
NA	TRBV5-1	TRBJ1-2	NA	CASSLEAGTNYGYTF	TGCGCCAGCAGCTTGGAGGCGGGAACCAACTATGGCTACACCTTC
NA	TRBV5-1	TRBJ1-1	few	CASLGGTEAFF	TGCGCCAGCCTGGGGGGGACTGAAGCTTTCTTT
TRBD2	TRBV28	TRBJ2-7	NA	CASTGGTSSYSSYEQYF	TGTGCCAGCACCGGAGGGACTAGCAGCTACAGCTCCTACGAGCAGTACTTC
NA	TRBV28	TRBJ1-5	NA	CASREPLDSNQPQHF	TGTGCCAGCAGGGAACCTTTGGATAGCAATCAGCCCCAGCATTTT
TRBD2	TRBV5-1	TRBJ2-3	many	CASSAGTKERYF	TGCGCCAGTTCCGCCGGGACTAAGGAGCGGTATTTT
NA	TRBV3-1	TRBJ2-2	many	CASSRTRTGELFF	TGTGCCAGCAGTAGGACTCGGACCGGGGAGCTGTTTTTT
NA	TRBV7-2	TRBJ1-2	few	CASRADSLYGYTF	TGTGCCAGCAGAGCGGACAGTCTCTATGGCTACACCTTC
NA	TRBV4-2	TRBJ2-3	many	CASSLNRADTQYF	TGTGCCAGCAGCCTAAATCGGGCAGATACGCAGTATTTT
NA	TRBV6-2/TRBV6-3	TRBJ2-1	NA	CASSYVLLGNEQFF	TGTGCCAGCAGTTACGTATTACTGGGGAATGAGCAGTTCTTC
NA	TRBV11-2	TRBJ1-6	few	CASSPADNSPLHF	TGTGCCAGCAGCCCCGCCGATAATTCACCCCTCCACTTT
TRBD2	TRBV7-2	TRBJ2-3	many	CASSQGLALQTTQYF	TGTGCCAGCAGCCAGGGACTAGCCCTGCAGACGACGCAGTATTTT
TRBD2	TRBV4-3	TRBJ2-7	many	CASSQELAAHEQYF	TGCGCCAGCAGCCAAGAACTAGCGGCCCACGAGCAGTACTTC
NA	TRBV20-1	TRBJ2-3	few	CSASVGLSTDTQYF	TGCAGTGCTAGTGTCGGGCTTAGCACAGATACGCAGTATTTT
TRBD1	TRBV7-2	TRBJ1-5	few	CASSLGGQGFMPQHF	TGTGCCAGCAGCTTAGGGGGACAGGGTTTTATGCCCCAGCATTTT
NA	TRBV20-1	TRBJ1-2	few	CSASAENYGYTF	TGCAGTGCCTCCGCCGAAAACTATGGCTACACCTTC
NA	TRBV3-1	TRBJ2-3	few	CASRTRGADTQYF	TGTGCCAGCAGGACAAGGGGTGCAGATACGCAGTATTTT
NA	TRBV28	TRBJ2-7	few	CASSLYRGPYEQYF	TGTGCCAGCAGTTTATATAGGGGTCCGTACGAGCAGTACTTC
NA	TRBV3-1	TRBJ2-3	many	CASSRDFGADTQYF	TGTGCCAGCAGCCGGGACTTTGGGGCGGATACGCAGTATTTT
NA	TRBV7-9	TRBJ2-3	many	CASSRPAGTGTDTQYF	TGTGCCAGCAGCCGTCCGGCAGGGACGGGCACAGATACGCAGTATTTT
NA	TRBV12-3/TRBV12-4	TRBJ1-1	many	CASSRNGGNTEAFF	TGTGCCAGTTCCAGGAACGGGGGGAACACTGAAGCTTTCTTT
NA	TRBV2	TRBJ1-5	few	CASTSEANNQPQHF	TGTGCCAGCACCTCCGAGGCCAACAATCAGCCCCAGCATTTT
NA	TRBV3-1	TRBJ2-7	many	CASSQAGSPYEQYF	TGTGCCAGCAGCCAAGCTGGCAGTCCCTACGAGCAGTACTTC
TRBD1	TRBV6-2/TRBV6-3	TRBJ2-7	few	CASTAPGGQGAYEQYF	TGTGCCAGCACCGCCCCCGGCGGACAGGGGGCTTACGAGCAGTACTTC
NA	TRBV4-3	TRBJ2-3	few	CASSQDPPRGGTDTQYF	TGCGCCAGCAGCCAAGATCCCCCAAGGGGGGGCACAGATACGCAGTATTTT
TRBD2	TRBV20-1	TRBJ2-1	many	CSASSGRANNEQFF	TGCAGTGCTTCTAGCGGGAGGGCCAACAATGAGCAGTTCTTC
NA	TRBV27	TRBJ1-2	many	CASSLNRVDGYTF	TGTGCCAGCAGTTTGAACAGGGTCGATGGCTACACCTTC
NA	TRBV7-2	TRBJ2-3	few	CASSLKGPLSTDTQYF	TGTGCCAGCAGCTTAAAGGGACCCCTTAGCACAGATACGCAGTATTTT
TRBD2	TRBV6-5	TRBJ2-7	many	CASSLLAGSYEQYF	TGTGCCAGCAGTTTACTAGCGGGAAGCTACGAGCAGTACTTC
TRBD1	TRBV28	TRBJ2-7	few	CASSPGTGEAYYEQYF	TGTGCCAGCAGTCCCGGGACAGGGGAGGCGTACTACGAGCAGTACTTC
TRBD2	TRBV28	TRBJ2-7	many	CASSLSATSGTYEQYF	TGTGCCAGCAGTTTGAGTGCAACTAGCGGTACCTACGAGCAGTACTTC
TRBD2	TRBV6-2/TRBV6-3	TRBJ2-1	many	CASSYLRGSGSIHNEQFF	TGTGCCAGCAGTTACTTGAGGGGTAGCGGGAGCATCCACAATGAGCAGTTCTTC
NA	TRBV5-1	TRBJ1-6	NA	CASSLVSREGNSPLHF	TGCGCCAGCAGCTTGGTCTCCAGGGAAGGTAATTCACCCCTCCACTTT
NA	TRBV10-3	TRBJ2-2	many	CAISEPGPGELFF	TGTGCCATCAGTGAGCCGGGACCCGGGGAGCTGTTTTTT
NA	TRBV28	TRBJ2-3	many	CASNQGGTDTQYF	TGTGCCAGCAATCAGGGTGGCACAGATACGCAGTATTTT
NA	TRBV3-1	TRBJ1-1	many	CASNMKAGRGEAFF	TGTGCCAGCAACATGAAGGCAGGGAGAGGTGAAGCTTTCTTT
NA	TRBV6-5	TRBJ2-1	NA	CASSYFGEQFF	TGTGCCAGCAGTTATTTCGGTGAGCAGTTCTTC
NA	TRBV7-2	TRBJ2-7	many	CASSLAGPDNYEQYF	TGTGCCAGCAGCTTAGCGGGCCCAGACAACTACGAGCAGTACTTC
NA	TRBV5-6	TRBJ1-4	few	CASSTTPVPNEKLFF	TGTGCCAGCAGCACTACGCCAGTACCTAATGAAAAACTGTTTTTT
NA	TRBV7-2	TRBJ1-2	many	CASSITRDGYTF	TGTGCCAGCAGCATTACCAGGGATGGCTACACCTTC
NA	TRBV4-3	TRBJ1-2	many	CASSQYTGGADYGYTF	TGCGCCAGCAGCCAATATACGGGGGGAGCTGACTATGGCTACACCTTC